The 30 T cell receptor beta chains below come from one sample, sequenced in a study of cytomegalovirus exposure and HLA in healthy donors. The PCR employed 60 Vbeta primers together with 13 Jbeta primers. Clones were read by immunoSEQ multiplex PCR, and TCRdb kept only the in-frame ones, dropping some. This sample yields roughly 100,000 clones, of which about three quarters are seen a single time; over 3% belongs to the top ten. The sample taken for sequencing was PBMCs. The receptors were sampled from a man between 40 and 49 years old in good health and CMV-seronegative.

The CDR3 nucleotides are TGTGCCAGCAGCCAGAGTTTGGGGGCTAGCGGGGGGGTCTACGAGCAGTACTTC. Protein sequence: CASSQSLGASGGVYEQYF. The J gene is TRBJ2-5, the V gene TRBV4-2, with 12 bases aligning to TRBD2. With the DNA end fitting TRBJ2-7 better, the J assignment may be wrong. Germline CDR1 LGHNA, CDR2 YNFKEQ. The CDR3 sequence is 18 residues long.

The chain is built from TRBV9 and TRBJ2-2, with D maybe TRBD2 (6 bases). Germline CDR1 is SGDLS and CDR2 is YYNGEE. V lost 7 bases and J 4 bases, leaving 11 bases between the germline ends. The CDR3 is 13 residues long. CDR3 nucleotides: TGTGCCAGCGTGCGGGGTGCCACCGGGGAGCTGTTTTTT. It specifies CASVRGATGELFF. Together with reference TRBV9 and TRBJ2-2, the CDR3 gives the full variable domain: DSGVTQTPKHLITATGQRVTLRCSPRSGDLSVYWYQQSLDQGLQFLIQYYNGEERAKGNILERFSAQQFPDLHSELNLSSLELGDSALYFCASVRGATGELFFGEGSRLTVL.

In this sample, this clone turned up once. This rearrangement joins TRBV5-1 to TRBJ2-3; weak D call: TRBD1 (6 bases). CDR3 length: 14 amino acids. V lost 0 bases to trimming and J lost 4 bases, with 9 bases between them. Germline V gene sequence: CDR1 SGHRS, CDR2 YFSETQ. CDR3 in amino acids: CASSLDRVADTQYF. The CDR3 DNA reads TGCGCCAGCAGCTTGGACAGGGTAGCAGATACGCAGTATTTT.

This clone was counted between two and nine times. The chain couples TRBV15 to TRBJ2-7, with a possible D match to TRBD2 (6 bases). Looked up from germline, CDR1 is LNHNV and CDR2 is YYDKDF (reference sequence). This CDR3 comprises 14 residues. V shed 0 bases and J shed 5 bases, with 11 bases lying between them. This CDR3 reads CATSRDRAGNEQYF. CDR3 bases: TGTGCCACCAGCAGAGATCGGGCGGGGAACGAGCAGTACTTC.

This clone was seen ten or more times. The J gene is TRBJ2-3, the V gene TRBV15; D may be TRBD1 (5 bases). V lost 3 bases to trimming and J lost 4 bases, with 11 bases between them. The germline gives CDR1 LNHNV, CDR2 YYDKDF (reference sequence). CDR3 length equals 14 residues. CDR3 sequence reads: CATSRTRTSDTQYF. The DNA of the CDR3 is TGTGCCACCAGCAGGACACGGACATCAGATACGCAGTATTTT.

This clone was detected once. The CDR3 DNA reads as TGTGCCAGCAGCTTGTGGACAGGGCAGAACACTGAAGCTTTCTTT. Translated: CASSLWTGQNTEAFF. This chain uses TRBV7-2 with TRBJ1-1, with TRBD1 matching 8 bases. The V segment lost 3 bases and the J segment 1 base; nucleotides outside the gene matches: 4. The germline CDR1 and CDR2 sequences are SGHTA and FQGNSA. The CDR3 extends over 15 amino acids.

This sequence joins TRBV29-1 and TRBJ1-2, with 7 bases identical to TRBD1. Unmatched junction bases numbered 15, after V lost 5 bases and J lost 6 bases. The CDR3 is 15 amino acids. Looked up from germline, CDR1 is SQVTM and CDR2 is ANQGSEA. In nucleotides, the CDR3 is TGCAGCGTTCTAAGATCTTCGACAGGGTCGGATGGCTACACCTTC. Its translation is CSVLRSSTGSDGYTF.

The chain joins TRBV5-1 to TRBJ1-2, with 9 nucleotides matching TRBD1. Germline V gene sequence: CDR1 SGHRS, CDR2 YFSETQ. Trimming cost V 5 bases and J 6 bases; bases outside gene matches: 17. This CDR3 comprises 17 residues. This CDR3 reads CASRRPPPGTGLNGYTF. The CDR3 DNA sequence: TGCGCCAGCAGACGACCCCCGCCCGGGACAGGGCTTAATGGCTACACCTTC.

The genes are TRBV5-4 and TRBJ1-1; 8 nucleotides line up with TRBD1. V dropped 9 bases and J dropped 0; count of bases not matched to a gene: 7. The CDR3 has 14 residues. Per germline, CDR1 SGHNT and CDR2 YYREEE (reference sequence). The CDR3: CATSDRAMNTEAFF. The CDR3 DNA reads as TGTGCCACTTCGGACAGGGCAATGAACACTGAAGCTTTCTTT.

DNA for the CDR3: TGTGCCAGCAGTGAAGCTCCAGTCGACTATGGCTACACCTTC. Protein: CASSEAPVDYGYTF. V usage is TRBV6-1 and J usage is TRBJ1-2, with D uncertain. Trimming pared 0 bases from V and 3 bases from J, leaving 8 bases between. The CDR3 is made up of 14 amino acids. Looked up from germline, CDR1 is MNHNS and CDR2 is SASEGT.

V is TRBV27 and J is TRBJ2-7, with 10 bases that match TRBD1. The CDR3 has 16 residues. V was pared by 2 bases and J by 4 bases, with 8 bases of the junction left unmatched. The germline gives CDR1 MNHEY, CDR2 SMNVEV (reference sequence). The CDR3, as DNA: TGTGCCAGCAGTTTAAAGGGACAGGGGATAGGGTACGAGCAGTACTTC. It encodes CASSLKGQGIGYEQYF.

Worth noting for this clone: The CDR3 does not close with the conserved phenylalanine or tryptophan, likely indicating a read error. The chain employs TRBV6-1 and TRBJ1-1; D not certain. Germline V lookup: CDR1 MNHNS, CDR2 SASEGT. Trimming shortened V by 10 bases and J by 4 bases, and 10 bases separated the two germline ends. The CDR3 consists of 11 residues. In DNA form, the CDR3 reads TGTGCCACCCTGAGATTCACTGAAGCTTTCGTT. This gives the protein CATLRFTEAFV.

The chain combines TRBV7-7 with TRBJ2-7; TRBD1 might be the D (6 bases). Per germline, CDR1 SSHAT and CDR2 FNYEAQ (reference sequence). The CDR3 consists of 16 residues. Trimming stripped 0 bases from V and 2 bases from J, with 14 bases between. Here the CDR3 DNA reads TGTGCCAGCAGCTTAGCACAGAGGGACAAAGCCTACGAGCAGTACTTC. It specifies CASSLAQRDKAYEQYF.

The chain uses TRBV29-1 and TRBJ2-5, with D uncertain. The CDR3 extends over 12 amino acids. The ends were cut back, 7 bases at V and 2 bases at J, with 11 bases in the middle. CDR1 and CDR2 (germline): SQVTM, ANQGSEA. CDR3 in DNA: TGCAGCGGCCTCGGGTTTCAAGAGACCCAGTACTTC. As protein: CSGLGFQETQYF.

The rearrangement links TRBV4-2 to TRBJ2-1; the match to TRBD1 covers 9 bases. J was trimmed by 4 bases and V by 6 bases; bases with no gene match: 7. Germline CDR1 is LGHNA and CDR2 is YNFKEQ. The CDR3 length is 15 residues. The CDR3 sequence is CASRFGTGRYNEQFF. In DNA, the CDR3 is TGTGCCAGCAGGTTCGGGACAGGGCGTTACAATGAGCAGTTCTTC.

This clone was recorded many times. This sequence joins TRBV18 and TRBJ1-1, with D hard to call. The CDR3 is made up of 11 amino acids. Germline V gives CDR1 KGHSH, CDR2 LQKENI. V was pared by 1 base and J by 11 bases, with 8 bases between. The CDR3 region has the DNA TGTGCCAGCTCACCACAGCCCGGTGCTTTCTTT. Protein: CASSPQPGAFF. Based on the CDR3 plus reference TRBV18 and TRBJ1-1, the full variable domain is NAGVMQNPRHLVRRRGQEARLRCSPMKGHSHVYWYRQLPEEGLKFMVYLQKENIIDESGMPKERFSAEFPKEGPSILRIQQVVRGDSAAYFCASSPQPGAFFGQGTRLTVV.

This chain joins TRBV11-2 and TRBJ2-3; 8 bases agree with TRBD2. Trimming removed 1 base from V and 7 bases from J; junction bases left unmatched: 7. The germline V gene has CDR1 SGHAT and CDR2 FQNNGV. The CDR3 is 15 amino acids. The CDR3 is CASSLGAGGRYTQYF. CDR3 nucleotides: TGTGCCAGCAGCTTAGGGGCGGGGGGTCGTTATACGCAGTATTTT.

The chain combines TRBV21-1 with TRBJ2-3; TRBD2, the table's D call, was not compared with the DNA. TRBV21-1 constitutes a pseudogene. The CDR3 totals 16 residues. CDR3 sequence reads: CASSKWRGGRADTQYF. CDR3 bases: TGTGCCAGCAGCAAATGGCGGGGGGGCCGAGCAGATACGCAGTATTTT.

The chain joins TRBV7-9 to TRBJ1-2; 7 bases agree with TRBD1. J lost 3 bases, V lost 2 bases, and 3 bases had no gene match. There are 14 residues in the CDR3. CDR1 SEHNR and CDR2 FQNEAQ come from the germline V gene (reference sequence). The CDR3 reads CASSLPTGYYGYTF. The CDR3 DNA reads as TGTGCCAGCAGCTTACCGACAGGGTACTATGGCTACACCTTC.

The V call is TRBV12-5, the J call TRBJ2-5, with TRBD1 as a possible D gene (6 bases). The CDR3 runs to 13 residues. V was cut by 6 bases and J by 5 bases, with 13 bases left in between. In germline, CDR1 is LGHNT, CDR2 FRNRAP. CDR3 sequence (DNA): TGTGCTAGTGGACAGGGAATAGGGGAGACCCAGTACTTC. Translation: CASGQGIGETQYF.

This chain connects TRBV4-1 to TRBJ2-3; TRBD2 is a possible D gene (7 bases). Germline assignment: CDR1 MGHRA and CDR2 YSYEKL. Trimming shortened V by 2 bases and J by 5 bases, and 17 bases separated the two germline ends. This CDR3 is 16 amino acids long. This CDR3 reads CASSQNLGGRLDTQYF. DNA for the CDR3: TGCGCCAGCAGCCAAAACCTGGGGGGGCGTCTAGATACGCAGTATTTT.

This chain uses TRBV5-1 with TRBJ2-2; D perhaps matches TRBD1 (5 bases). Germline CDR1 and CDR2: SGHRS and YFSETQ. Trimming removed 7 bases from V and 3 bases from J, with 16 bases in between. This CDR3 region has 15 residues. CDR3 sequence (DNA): TGCGCCAGCCACCATACCCAGGGCGACACCGGGGAGCTGTTTTTT. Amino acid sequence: CASHHTQGDTGELFF.

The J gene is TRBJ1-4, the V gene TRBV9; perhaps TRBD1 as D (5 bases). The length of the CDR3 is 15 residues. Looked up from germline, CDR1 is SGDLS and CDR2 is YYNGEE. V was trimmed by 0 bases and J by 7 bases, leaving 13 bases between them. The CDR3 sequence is CASSVEWGRSEKLFF. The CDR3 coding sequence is TGTGCCAGCAGCGTAGAATGGGGCCGTAGTGAAAAACTGTTTTTT.

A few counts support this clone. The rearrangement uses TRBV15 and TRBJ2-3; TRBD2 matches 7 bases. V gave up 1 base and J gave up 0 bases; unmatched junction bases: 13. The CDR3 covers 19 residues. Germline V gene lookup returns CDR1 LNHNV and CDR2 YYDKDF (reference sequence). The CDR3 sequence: CATSRGGLTDWTSTDTQYF. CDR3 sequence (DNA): TGTGCCACCAGCAGAGGGGGACTAACCGATTGGACTAGCACAGATACGCAGTATTTT.

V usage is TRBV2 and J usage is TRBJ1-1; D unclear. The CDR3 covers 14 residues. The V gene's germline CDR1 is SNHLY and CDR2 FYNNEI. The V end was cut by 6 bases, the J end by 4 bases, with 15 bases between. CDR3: CASRLGLGGTEAFF. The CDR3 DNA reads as TGTGCCAGCAGACTTGGCCTCGGAGGCACTGAAGCTTTCTTT.

The CDR3 reads CASRPPGSYNSPLHF. In nucleotides, the CDR3 is TGTGCCAGCAGGCCTCCGGGGTCCTATAATTCACCCCTCCACTTT. V gene TRBV7-9 combines with J gene TRBJ1-6; D gene unclear. The V end was cut by 6 bases, the J end by 1 base, with 10 bases between. Germline assignment: CDR1 SEHNR and CDR2 FQNEAQ (reference sequence). The CDR3 runs 15 residues.

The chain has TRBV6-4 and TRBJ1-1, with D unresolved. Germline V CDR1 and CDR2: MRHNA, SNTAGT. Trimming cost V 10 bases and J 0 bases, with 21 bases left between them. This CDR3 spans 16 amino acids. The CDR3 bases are TGTGCCATCACGGTTACGGAGGTTCGGATGAACACTGAAGCTTTCTTT. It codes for CAITVTEVRMNTEAFF.

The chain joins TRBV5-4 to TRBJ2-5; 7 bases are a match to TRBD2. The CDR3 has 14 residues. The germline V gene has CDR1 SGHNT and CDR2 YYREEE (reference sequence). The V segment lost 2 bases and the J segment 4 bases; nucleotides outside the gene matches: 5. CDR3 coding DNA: TGTGCCAGCAGCTTAGTGGGGGGGAGAGAGACCCAGTACTTC. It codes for CASSLVGGRETQYF.

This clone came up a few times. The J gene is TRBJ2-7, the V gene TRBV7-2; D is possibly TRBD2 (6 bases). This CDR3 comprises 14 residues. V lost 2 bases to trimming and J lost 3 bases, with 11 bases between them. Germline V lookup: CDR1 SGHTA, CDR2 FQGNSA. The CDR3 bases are TGTGCCAGCAGCTTATGGGCCGGGGGCTACGAGCAGTACTTC. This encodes CASSLWAGGYEQYF.

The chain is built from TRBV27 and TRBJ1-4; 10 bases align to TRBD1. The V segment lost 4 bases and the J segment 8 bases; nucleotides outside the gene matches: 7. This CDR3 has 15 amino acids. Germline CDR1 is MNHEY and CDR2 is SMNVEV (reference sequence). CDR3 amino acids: CASSSPGTGVEKLFF. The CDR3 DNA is TGTGCCAGCAGTTCCCCCGGGACAGGGGTCGAAAAACTGTTTTTT. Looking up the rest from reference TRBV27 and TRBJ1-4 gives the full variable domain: EAQVTQNPRYLITVTGKKLTVTCSQNMNHEYMSWYRQDPGLGLRQIYYSMNVEVTDKGDVPEGYKVSRKEKRNFPLILESPSPNQTSLYFCASSSPGTGVEKLFFGSGTQLSVL.